These 2 T cell receptor beta chains share one sample of origin, sequenced in a study of blood T cell repertoires in COVID-19. Repertoires were generated with immunoSEQ multiplex PCR, while TCRdb's copy carries only in-frame clones and drops some. In the table there are 150,000 or so clones, roughly 84% of which are singletons. The source material was peripheral blood. The receptors stem from a woman between 45 and 65 years old with COVID-19, enrolled during active disease.

CDR3 loop: CASSLMLAGGSDTQYF. The CDR3 DNA reads as TGCGCCAGCAGCTTGATGTTAGCGGGGGGATCAGATACGCAGTATTTT. The V gene is TRBV5-1, the J gene TRBJ2-3; TRBD2 agrees at 10 bases. Trimming at V came to 1 base and at J to 4 bases, leaving 6 bases not matched to a gene. Germline V gives CDR1 SGHRS, CDR2 YFSETQ. The CDR3 is 16 amino acids.

The CDR3 DNA is TGTGCTAGTGGTTTGGGGGACAGGGTCGAGACCCAGTACTTC. This encodes CASGLGDRVETQYF. V and J are TRBV12-5 and TRBJ2-5; 9 nucleotides line up with TRBD1. V was clipped by 1 base and J by 5 bases; unmatched bases: 2. Germline lookup yields CDR1 LGHNT and CDR2 FRNRAP. The CDR3 extends over 14 amino acids.